The 11 T cell receptor beta chains presented below share a single source sample, sequenced in a study of blood T cell repertoires in COVID-19. The assay was immunoSEQ multiplex PCR, and TCRdb's table has in-frame clones only and misses some. The data contain about 160,000 clones, 85% to 90% of them seen just once; the ten biggest clones take up 10%. The sequenced sample consisted of peripheral blood. The receptor source for this set is a woman aged 65 to 85 with COVID-19, enrolled during active disease.

This clone came up once. This chain links TRBV2 with TRBJ1-2; 9 bases are shared with TRBD1. Germline lookup yields CDR1 SNHLY and CDR2 FYNNEI. The J segment lost 4 bases and the V segment lost 1 base, leaving 4 bases of the junction unmatched. CDR3 length equals 15 residues. For the CDR3, the DNA is TGTGCCAGCAGTGAAGAGGGACAGGGAGGCTATGGCTACACCTTC. It yields the protein CASSEEGQGGYGYTF. The whole variable domain, remainder taken from reference TRBV2 and TRBJ1-2, is EPEVTQTPSHQVTQMGQEVILRCVPISNHLYFYWYRQILGQKVEFLVSFYNNEISEKSEIFDDQFSVERPDGSNFTLKIRSTKLEDSAMYFCASSEEGQGGYGYTFGSGTRLTVV.

The rearrangement joins TRBV5-4 to TRBJ2-2, with 7 nucleotides matching TRBD1. The CDR3 totals 18 residues. In germline, CDR1 is SGHNT, CDR2 YYREEE (reference sequence). Trimming removed 3 bases from V and 1 base from J; junction bases left unmatched: 12. This CDR3 is CASSSGGSGMGNTGELFF. CDR3 bases: TGTGCCAGCAGCTCAGGGGGATCAGGCATGGGGAACACCGGGGAGCTGTTTTTT.

The J gene is TRBJ2-7, the V gene TRBV5-1; D might be TRBD1 (5 bases). With 6 bases removed from V and 4 bases from J, the gap between germline ends came to 20 bases. From germline, CDR1 is SGHRS and CDR2 YFSETQ. This CDR3 spans 15 amino acids. The CDR3 reads CASTSRGSGLYEQYF. CDR3 bases: TGCGCCAGCACCAGTAGGGGCAGTGGATTATACGAGCAGTACTTC.

This chain joins TRBV5-1 and TRBJ1-1; TRBD1 might be the D (6 bases). This CDR3 has 15 residues. Deletions cut 1 base from V and 1 base from J, with 11 bases between. Germline V gives CDR1 SGHRS, CDR2 YFSETQ. CDR3: CASSLSGTKNTEAFF. The DNA for the CDR3 is TGCGCCAGCAGCTTGTCGGGGACAAAGAACACTGAAGCTTTCTTT.

The chain links TRBV11-3 to TRBJ2-7; D is perhaps TRBD2 (5 bases). Germline values: CDR1 SGHNT, CDR2 YENEEA. This CDR3 contains 14 residues. The V gene lost 3 bases and the J gene lost 1 base, with 10 bases spanning the gap. The CDR3 DNA reads TGTGCCAGCAGCTTTGGAGGTCAGTCCTACGAGCAGTACTTC. Translating gives CASSFGGQSYEQYF. Variable domain in full (rest from reference TRBV11-3 and TRBJ2-7): EAGVVQSPRYKIIEKKQPVAFWCNPISGHNTLYWYLQNLGQGPELLIRYENEEAVDDSQLPKDRFSAERLKGVDSTLKIQPAELGDSAVYLCASSFGGQSYEQYFGPGTRLTVT.

The rearrangement links TRBV4-2 to TRBJ2-1; 9 bases match TRBD1. CDR1 is LGHNA and CDR2 is YNFKEQ in the germline V gene. V lost 0 bases, J lost 6 bases, and 12 bases stayed unmatched. The CDR3 length is 18 residues. The DNA of the CDR3 is TGTGCCAGCAGCCAAGATCTGGGACAGGGTATTTCCCTCAATGAGCAGTTCTTC. It encodes CASSQDLGQGISLNEQFF.

Here the CDR3 reads CASTVHRGAGELFF. The CDR3 DNA reads TGTGCCAGCACGGTCCACAGGGGTGCGGGGGAGCTGTTTTTT. This sequence joins TRBV2 and TRBJ2-2; 7 bases are shared with TRBD1. This CDR3 is built from 14 residues. The ends lost 7 bases at V and 8 bases at J; junction bases unmatched: 10. Germline V CDR1 and CDR2: SNHLY, FYNNEI.

This clone was counted a single time. The V and J genes are TRBV19 and TRBJ1-1; possibly TRBD1 for D (6 bases). The CDR3 extends over 14 amino acids. The germline V gene encodes CDR1 LNHDA and CDR2 SQIVND (reference sequence). V was clipped by 3 bases and J by 0 bases, with 8 bases between them. This chain's CDR3 is CASSMQGLNTEAFF. CDR3 in DNA: TGTGCCAGTAGTATGCAGGGGTTGAACACTGAAGCTTTCTTT. Supplemented by reference TRBV19 and TRBJ1-1, the full variable domain reads DGGITQSPKYLFRKEGQNVTLSCEQNLNHDAMYWYRQDPGQGLRLIYYSQIVNDFQKGDIAEGYSVSREKKESFPLTVTSAQKNPTAFYLCASSMQGLNTEAFFGQGTRLTVV.

The chain joins TRBV2 to TRBJ1-2, with 7 positions matching TRBD1. The CDR3 runs 14 residues. The J segment lost 7 bases and the V segment lost 4 bases, leaving 9 bases of the junction unmatched. CDR1 and CDR2 from the germline V gene are SNHLY and FYNNEI. CDR3 amino acids: CASSAEGRGSGYTF. As DNA, the CDR3 is TGTGCCAGCAGTGCGGAGGGCAGGGGGAGTGGCTACACCTTC.

The chain is built from TRBV2 and TRBJ2-3; 14 nucleotides match TRBD2. Trimming at V came to 6 bases and at J to 1 base, leaving 9 bases not matched to a gene. The CDR3 is 18 amino acids. Germline values: CDR1 SNHLY, CDR2 FYNNEI. Here the CDR3 reads CASRATSGGAVGTDTQYF. The CDR3 DNA follows: TGTGCCAGCAGGGCGACTAGCGGGGGGGCCGTCGGCACAGATACGCAGTATTTT.

Only a few counts were recorded for this clone. J is TRBJ2-7 and V is TRBV19; 9 bases align to TRBD2. Germline V CDR1 and CDR2: LNHDA, SQIVND (reference sequence). J was trimmed by 2 bases and V by 3 bases; bases with no gene match: 8. This CDR3 region has 16 residues. This chain's CDR3 is CASSMGIAGDTYEQYF. Here the CDR3 DNA reads TGTGCCAGTAGTATGGGGATAGCGGGGGACACCTACGAGCAGTACTTC. Supplemented by reference TRBV19 and TRBJ2-7, the full variable domain reads DGGITQSPKYLFRKEGQNVTLSCEQNLNHDAMYWYRQDPGQGLRLIYYSQIVNDFQKGDIAEGYSVSREKKESFPLTVTSAQKNPTAFYLCASSMGIAGDTYEQYFGPGTRLTVT.